This T cell receptor beta chain was sequenced for a study of blood T cell repertoires in COVID-19. Study-wide background: Spain, Italy and the United States supplied samples that represented acute and convalescent COVID-19.

Only in-frame clones appear in the TCRdb table, and some are missing; sequencing was by immunoSEQ multiplex PCR. The sample lists 150,000 to 200,000 clones, about 80% occurring once. CDR1 GTSNPN and CDR2 SVGIG come from the germline V gene (reference sequence). The CDR3 sequence is 15 residues long. Trimming removed 3 bases from V and 2 bases from J, with 13 bases in between. J is TRBJ2-2 and V is TRBV30, with a weak D call TRBD2 (6 bases). The sequence was obtained from a woman aged 45 to 65 with active or convalescent COVID-19. The sequenced sample consisted of peripheral blood. The CDR3 loop reads CAWRWDWTNTGELFF. CDR3 nucleotides: TGTGCCTGGAGGTGGGACTGGACTAACACCGGGGAGCTGTTTTTT.